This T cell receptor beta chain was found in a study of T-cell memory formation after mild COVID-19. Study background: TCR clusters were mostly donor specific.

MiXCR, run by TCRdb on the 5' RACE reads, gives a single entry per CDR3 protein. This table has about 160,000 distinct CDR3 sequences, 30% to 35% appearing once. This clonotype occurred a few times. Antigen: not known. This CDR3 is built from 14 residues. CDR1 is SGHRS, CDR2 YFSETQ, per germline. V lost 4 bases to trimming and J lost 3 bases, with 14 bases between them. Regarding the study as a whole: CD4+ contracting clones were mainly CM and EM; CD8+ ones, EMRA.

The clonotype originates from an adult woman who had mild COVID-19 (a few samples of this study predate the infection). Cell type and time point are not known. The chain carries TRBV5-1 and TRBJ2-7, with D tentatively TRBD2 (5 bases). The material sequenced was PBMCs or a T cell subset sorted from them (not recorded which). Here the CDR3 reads CASSRTLRDYEQYF. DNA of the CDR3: TGCGCCAGCAGCAGGACCCTCCGGGACTACGAGCAGTACTTC.